This T cell receptor (beta chain) is drawn from a study of blood T cell repertoires in COVID-19. V was shortened by 8 bases and J by 0 bases, with 14 bases between the two germline ends. The CDR3 contains 15 residues. Germline CDR1 reads LNHDA; CDR2 reads SQIVND (reference sequence). Original analysis: Reference gene primer amplification gave estimated nucleated cell counts. Here immunoSEQ multiplex PCR was the method, and the copy in TCRdb shows in-frame clones only, minus some. That table furnishes V, J and clone size, whereas the DNA furnished D and trimming. Here the sample spans around 300,000 clones, about 89% being singletons.

The sequence was obtained from a woman in her 40s who had recovered from COVID-19. The chain couples TRBV19 to TRBJ1-3; D is possibly TRBD1 (5 bases). The specimen was PBMCs or T cells enriched from blood (not recorded which). CDR3 sequence reads: CASGPSDISGNTIYF. CDR3 coding DNA: TGTGCCAGTGGCCCATCGGACATCTCTGGAAACACCATATATTTT. Combining the CDR3 with reference TRBV19 and TRBJ1-3 gives the whole variable domain DGGITQSPKYLFRKEGQNVTLSCEQNLNHDAMYWYRQDPGQGLRLIYYSQIVNDFQKGDIAEGYSVSREKKESFPLTVTSAQKNPTAFYLCASGPSDISGNTIYFGEGSWLTVV.